This T cell receptor (beta chain) is drawn from a study of blood T cell repertoires in COVID-19. Profiled with immunoSEQ multiplex PCR; TCRdb holds only in-frame clones, not every one. The sample comprises roughly 240,000 clones, approximately 84% of which are singletons, and about 3% rests with the top ten. With 1 base clipped from V and 1 base from J, the junction kept 9 bases outside the gene matches. The germline CDR1 and CDR2 sequences are SNHLY and FYNNEI. This CDR3 has 17 residues. This clone has a single count. Sequenced sample: peripheral blood. This clonotype was obtained from a woman in her twenties or thirties who had recovered from COVID-19. The rearrangement joins TRBV2 to TRBJ1-1; 7 bases match TRBD1. CDR3 coding DNA: TGTGCCAGCAGTGAAGAGGACAGGCGGGGAAGGAACACTGAAGCTTTCTTT. Translated, it gives CASSEEDRRGRNTEAFF. The full variable domain, completed using reference TRBV2 and TRBJ1-1, is EPEVTQTPSHQVTQMGQEVILRCVPISNHLYFYWYRQILGQKVEFLVSFYNNEISEKSEIFDDQFSVERPDGSNFTLKIRSTKLEDSAMYFCASSEEDRRGRNTEAFFGQGTRLTVV.